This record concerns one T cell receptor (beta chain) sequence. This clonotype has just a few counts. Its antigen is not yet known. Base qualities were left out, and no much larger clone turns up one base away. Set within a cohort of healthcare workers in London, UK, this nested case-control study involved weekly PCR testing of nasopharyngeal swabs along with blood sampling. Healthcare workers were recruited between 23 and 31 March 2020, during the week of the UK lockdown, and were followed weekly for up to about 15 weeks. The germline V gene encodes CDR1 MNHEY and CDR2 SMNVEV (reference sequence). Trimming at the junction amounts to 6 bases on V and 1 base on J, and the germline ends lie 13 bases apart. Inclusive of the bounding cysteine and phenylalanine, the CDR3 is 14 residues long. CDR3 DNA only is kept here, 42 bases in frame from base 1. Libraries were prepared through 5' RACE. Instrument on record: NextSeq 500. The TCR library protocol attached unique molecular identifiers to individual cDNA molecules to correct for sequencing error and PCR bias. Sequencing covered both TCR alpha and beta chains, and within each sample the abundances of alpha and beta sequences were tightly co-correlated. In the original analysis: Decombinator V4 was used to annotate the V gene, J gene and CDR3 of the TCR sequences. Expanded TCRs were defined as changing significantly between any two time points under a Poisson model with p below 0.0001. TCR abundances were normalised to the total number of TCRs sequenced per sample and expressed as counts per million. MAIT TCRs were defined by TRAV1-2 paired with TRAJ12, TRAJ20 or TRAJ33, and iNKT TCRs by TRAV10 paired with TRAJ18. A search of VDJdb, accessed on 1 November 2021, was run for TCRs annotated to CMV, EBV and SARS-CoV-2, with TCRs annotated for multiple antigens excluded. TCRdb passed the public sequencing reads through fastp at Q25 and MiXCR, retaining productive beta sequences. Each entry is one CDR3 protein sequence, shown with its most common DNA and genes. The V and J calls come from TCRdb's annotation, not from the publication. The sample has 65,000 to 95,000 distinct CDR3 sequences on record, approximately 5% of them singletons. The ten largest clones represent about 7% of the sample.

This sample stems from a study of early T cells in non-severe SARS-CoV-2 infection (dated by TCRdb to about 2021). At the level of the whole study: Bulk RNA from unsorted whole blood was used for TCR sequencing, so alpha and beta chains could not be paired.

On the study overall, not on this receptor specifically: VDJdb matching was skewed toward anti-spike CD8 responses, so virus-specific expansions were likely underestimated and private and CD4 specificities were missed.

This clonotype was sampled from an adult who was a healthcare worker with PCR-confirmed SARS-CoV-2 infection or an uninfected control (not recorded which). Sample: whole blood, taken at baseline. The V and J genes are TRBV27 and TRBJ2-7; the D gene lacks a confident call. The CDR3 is CASRGTRTSYEQYF. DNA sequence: TGTGCCAGCAGGGGAACACGGACGTCCTACGAGCAGTACTTC.